The text below deals with one T cell receptor beta chain. Its antigen is still unknown. Read sequence stops 3 residues before the CDR3 end, and the germline J gene provides the missing end. These data originate in a study of Tregs in tolerant kidney transplant recipients. Method: immunoSEQ multiplex PCR; TCRdb's copy keeps in-frame clones and lacks some. The table lists 14,000 or so clones. CDR3 size: 14 residues. J gave up 2 bases and V 8 bases, and 7 bases lay outside the gene matches. Germline lookup yields CDR1 MGHRA and CDR2 YSYEKL. The nonmyeloablative bone marrow transplants came from related graft donors, with transient mixed chimerism. The study's findings and limits: Biological reproducibility was not directly addressed in this study. Few patients were studied, so findings need validation in larger groups. Tregs expanded with activated donor B cells seemed most donor-specific. Some patients' samples used different primers over time, so nucleotide sequences weren't comparable.

The sample consisted of CD8+ T cells from blood (PBMCs), taken 6 months after the transplant. The clonotype comes from a human patient who received a combined kidney and bone marrow transplant. Some of these T cells may belong to the graft donor. V gene TRBV4-1 combines with J gene TRBJ2-3; 7 bases match TRBD2. CDR3 DNA, as far as it was read: TGCGCCAGCTCTAGCGGAACCCTCACAGATACG. It yields the protein CASSSGTLTDT. The complete CDR3 protein is CASSSGTLTDTQYF.